One sample yielded the 20 T cell receptor beta chains listed below, sequenced in a study of identical twins. MiXCR, run by TCRdb on the 5' RACE reads, gives a single entry per CDR3 protein. The data hold 1.5 million to 2 million distinct CDR3 sequences, with around 29% observed a single time. The sample consisted of cord blood. All receptors derive from a newborn girl in good health.

The chain carries TRBV11-2 and TRBJ1-1; TRBD1 matches 12 bases. CDR1 and CDR2 from the germline V gene are SGHAT and FQNNGV. V dropped 5 bases and J dropped 4; count of bases not matched to a gene: 8. The CDR3 spans 16 residues. The CDR3 DNA reads TGTGCCAGCAGCCTCGGGACAGGGGGCGGGAGCACTGAAGCTTTCTTT. Its protein product is CASSLGTGGGSTEAFF.

This clonotype came up a few times. V gene TRBV29-1 combines with J gene TRBJ2-5; D is perhaps TRBD2 (7 bases). Germline V CDR1 and CDR2: SQVTM, ANQGSEA. Trimming cost V 5 bases and J 5 bases, with 15 bases left between them. The CDR3 covers 13 residues. The CDR3, as DNA: TGCAGCGTTCGCTTTAGGGGGGGCGAGACCCAGTACTTC. Protein sequence: CSVRFRGGETQYF.

This clonotype was counted between two and nine times. This sequence joins TRBV20-1 and TRBJ1-1; no definite D call. Germline loops: CDR1 DFQATT, CDR2 SNEGSKA (reference sequence). The V gene lost 0 bases and the J gene lost 0 bases, with 11 bases spanning the gap. The CDR3 loop spans 15 amino acids. This CDR3 reads CSARDLGSMNTEAFF. In DNA, the CDR3 is TGCAGTGCTAGAGATCTCGGCAGCATGAACACTGAAGCTTTCTTT.

This chain uses TRBV11-3 with TRBJ2-5; 11 bases are shared with TRBD2. The length of the CDR3 is 15 residues. Trimming removed 5 bases from V and 11 bases from J; junction bases left unmatched: 13. Germline CDR1 is SGHNT and CDR2 is YENEEA. In DNA form, the CDR3 reads TGTGCCAGCAGCACCGGGACTAGCGGTTCGCCTGAGCAGTACTTC. Translation: CASSTGTSGSPEQYF.

This sequence joins TRBV29-1 and TRBJ2-3, with 8 positions matching TRBD2. The CDR3 length is 14 residues. Germline V gives CDR1 SQVTM, CDR2 ANQGSEA. J was trimmed by 10 bases and V by 6 bases; bases with no gene match: 15. CDR3: CSVATSGPADAQYF. CDR3 in DNA: TGCAGCGTGGCTACTAGCGGACCGGCGGATGCGCAGTATTTT.

This clonotype was detected a few times. The chain has TRBV5-1 and TRBJ2-3; D may be TRBD2 (7 bases). From germline, CDR1 is SGHRS and CDR2 YFSETQ. V shed 0 bases and J shed 11 bases, with 19 bases lying between them. There are 15 residues in the CDR3. CDR3 region: CASSLVRGGGGEQYF. In DNA, the CDR3 is TGCGCCAGCAGCTTGGTTCGTGGCGGGGGCGGGGAGCAGTATTTT.

The CDR3 sequence is CASSLPGGGNYGYTF. The CDR3 DNA follows: TGTGCCAGCAGCCTACCCGGTGGCGGCAACTATGGCTACACCTTC. V is TRBV11-1 and J is TRBJ1-2, with D unresolved. Germline V gene sequence: CDR1 SGHAT, CDR2 FQDESV (reference sequence). The CDR3 loop spans 15 amino acids. V shed 5 bases and J shed 2 bases, with 15 bases lying between them. Full variable domain (missing parts from reference TRBV11-1 and TRBJ1-2): EAEVAQSPRYKITEKSQAVAFWCDPISGHATLYWYRQILGQGPELLVQFQDESVVDDSQLPKDRFSAERLKGVDSTLKIQPAELGDSAMYLCASSLPGGGNYGYTFGSGTRLTVV.

This clonotype has only a few counts. V is TRBV7-2 and J is TRBJ1-6, with D possibly matching TRBD1 (6 bases). Between the trimmed V and J ends, which lost 5 bases and 9 bases, there was a span of 14 bases. The CDR3 is made up of 14 amino acids. Germline CDR1 is SGHTA and CDR2 is FQGNSA. The CDR3 is CASSPQGGSSPLHF. Written as DNA, the CDR3 is TGTGCCAGCAGCCCACAGGGAGGCAGTTCACCCCTCCACTTT.

The V gene is TRBV28, the J gene TRBJ2-1; D is uncertain. This CDR3 spans 15 amino acids. Germline V gene sequence: CDR1 MDHEN, CDR2 SYDVKM. V dropped 5 bases and J dropped 7 bases, with 18 bases sitting between them. The CDR3 loop is CASSTPRGVLNEQFF. CDR3 coding DNA: TGTGCCAGCAGTACTCCCCGTGGAGTGTTGAATGAGCAGTTCTTC.

The genes are TRBV10-3 and TRBJ2-7; 9 bases match TRBD2. V lost 6 bases to trimming and J lost 0 bases; unmatched junction nucleotides: 6. Germline loops: CDR1 ENHRY, CDR2 SYGVKD. The CDR3 totals 15 residues. Here the CDR3 reads CAIRAVSGSSYEQYF. CDR3 DNA: TGTGCCATCAGGGCCGTTAGCGGGAGCTCCTACGAGCAGTACTTC.

Ten or more counts support this clonotype. The germline gene is not matched at one end of the junction; a read error may be the cause. The rearrangement uses TRBV5-1 and TRBJ2-2, with D maybe TRBD2 (5 bases). Germline V gives CDR1 SGHRS, CDR2 YFSETQ. The CDR3 contains 13 residues. The CDR3 reads CASSLARTGELFF. In DNA, the CDR3 is TGTGCCAGCAGCTTAGCGAGGACCGGGGAGCTGTTTTTT.

This clonotype came up a few times. This chain's CDR3 is CASRFPGRIPTEQYF. The CDR3 coding sequence is TGTGCCAGCAGGTTTCCGGGACGGATCCCTACTGAGCAGTACTTC. The J gene is TRBJ2-7, the V gene TRBV11-2; D may match TRBD1 or TRBD2 (5 bases each). Between the trimmed V and J ends, which lost 6 bases and 7 bases, there was a span of 22 bases. There are 15 residues in the CDR3. The germline gives CDR1 SGHAT, CDR2 FQNNGV. Full variable domain (outside the CDR3, taken from reference TRBV11-2 and TRBJ2-7): EAGVAQSPRYKIIEKRQSVAFWCNPISGHATLYWYQQILGQGPKLLIQFQNNGVVDDSQLPKDRFSAERLKGVDSTLKIQPAKLEDSAVYLCASRFPGRIPTEQYFGPGTRLTVT.

This clonotype was detected only once. As DNA, the CDR3 is TGTGCCAGCAGCTCCGCTTGGGGCACGAGTAAGGGCTATAATTCACCCCTCCACTTT. It encodes CASSSAWGTSKGYNSPLHF. V is TRBV7-9 and J is TRBJ1-6, with D possibly matching TRBD1 (5 bases). Germline assignment: CDR1 SEHNR and CDR2 FQNEAQ (reference sequence). The CDR3 is 19 residues long. V dropped 4 bases and J dropped 3 bases, with 22 bases sitting between them.

The chain employs TRBV7-2 and TRBJ1-2; D possibly corresponds to TRBD1 (6 bases). The germline gives CDR1 SGHTA, CDR2 FQGNSA. The CDR3 totals 14 residues. Between the trimmed V and J ends, which lost 1 base and 7 bases, there was a span of 13 bases. CDR3 in DNA: TGTGCCAGCAGCTTAGTCGCGGGGGGCAGTGGCTACACCTTC. Translating gives CASSLVAGGSGYTF.

This chain joins TRBV25-1 and TRBJ1-1; 9 nucleotides align to TRBD1. The germline V gene has CDR1 MGHDK and CDR2 SYGVNS. The CDR3 length is 15 residues. V shed 5 bases, J shed 4 bases, and the junction held 8 bases outside the gene matches. In DNA, the CDR3 is TGTGCCAGCAGTACAGGGGGCAGCGTGAGCACTGAAGCTTTCTTT. Amino acids: CASSTGGSVSTEAFF.

This clonotype occurred a few times. V and J are TRBV12-3 or TRBV12-4 and TRBJ2-1; D gene ambiguous. Trimming removed 1 base from V and 6 bases from J, with 13 bases in between. The CDR3 has 15 amino acids. DNA for the CDR3: TGTGCCAGCAGTTTAGGGCTAATCGGGCTCAATGAGCAGTTCTTC. Translation gives CASSLGLIGLNEQFF.

This clonotype was counted a few times. The chain couples TRBV4-1 to TRBJ2-6; no definite D call. From germline, CDR1 is MGHRA and CDR2 YSYEKL. Trimming pared 8 bases from V and 2 bases from J, leaving 16 bases between. The CDR3 loop spans 16 amino acids. Written as DNA, the CDR3 is TGCGCCAGCTCCGTTAGTCGTTCAACTGGGGCCAACGTCCTGACTTTC. It yields the protein CASSVSRSTGANVLTF.

V and J are TRBV19 and TRBJ1-2; 7 positions match TRBD1. This CDR3 is built from 14 residues. V lost 2 bases and J lost 7; bases outside the gene matches: 7. Per germline, CDR1 LNHDA and CDR2 SQIVND (reference sequence). CDR3 in amino acids: CASSITWDSSGYTF. In DNA, the CDR3 is TGTGCCAGTAGTATAACCTGGGACAGTTCTGGCTACACCTTC.

This clonotype was seen more than once but under ten times. The genes are TRBV12-3 or TRBV12-4 and TRBJ1-4; D perhaps matches TRBD1 (5 bases). Trimming stripped 7 bases from V and 5 bases from J, with 11 bases between. This CDR3 comprises 13 residues. The CDR3 reads CASTRDGNEKLFF. In nucleotides, the CDR3 is TGTGCCAGCACCCGGGACGGGAATGAAAAACTGTTTTTT.

The chain combines TRBV20-1 with TRBJ1-5; 8 positions match TRBD1. This CDR3 is 15 amino acids long. Germline-derived CDR1 and CDR2 are DFQATT and SNEGSKA (reference sequence). Losses at the gene ends were 0 bases for V and 5 bases for J; bases not matched to a gene: 6. The CDR3 protein is CSAREAGRGHQPQHF. CDR3 nucleotides: TGCAGTGCTAGAGAAGCGGGCAGGGGGCATCAGCCCCAGCATTTT.